This paragraph covers one T cell receptor (beta chain) sequence. CDR1 and CDR2 (germline): SGHRS, YFSETQ. Trimming pared 4 bases from V and 7 bases from J, leaving 11 bases between. The length of the CDR3 is 12 residues. MiXCR was run by TCRdb on the 5' RACE reads, yielding one entry per CDR3 protein. The sample contains under 130,000 distinct CDR3 sequences, nearly 25% of which appear only once. The data belong to a study of CD8 T cells in ankylosing spondylitis. The sequence derives from a male donor with ankylosing spondylitis. The sample consisted of synovial fluid, either unsorted or a sorted T cell fraction (not recorded which). The V and J genes are TRBV5-1 and TRBJ1-2, with D perhaps matching TRBD1 (5 bases). CDR3 nucleotide sequence: TGCGCCAGCAGCCCCGGGACCTTTGGCTACACCTTC. Translating it yields CASSPGTFGYTF.